Listed here are 18 T cell receptor beta chains from one sample, sequenced in a study of cytomegalovirus exposure and HLA in healthy donors. Use of 60 Vbeta and 13 Jbeta primers characterized the PCR. Data came from immunoSEQ multiplex PCR; TCRdb stores just in-frame clones and leaves some out. The table records 100,000 to 150,000 clones, approximately 80% of them present only once. Material: PBMCs. The receptors were gathered from a woman aged 40 to 50 in good health and CMV-seronegative.

This clone has only a few counts. The chain recombines TRBV29-1 with TRBJ1-4; a weak D match, TRBD1 (6 bases). Germline V gives CDR1 SQVTM, CDR2 ANQGSEA. This CDR3 comprises 14 residues. Trimming took 3 bases from V and 8 from J, leaving 16 bases between them. DNA for the CDR3: TGCAGCGTTGACTGGGGGCAGGGAAGCGAAAAACTGTTTTTT. Translation gives CSVDWGQGSEKLFF.

This clone was counted once. The rearrangement joins TRBV7-2 to TRBJ1-1, with D unresolved. CDR3 length equals 14 residues. The germline V gene encodes CDR1 SGHTA and CDR2 FQGNSA. Trimming removed 5 bases at V and 1 base at J, with 11 bases between. CDR3 in amino acids: CASSPQAGNTEAFF. The CDR3 DNA reads TGTGCCAGCAGCCCCCAGGCAGGGAACACTGAAGCTTTCTTT.

This clone was seen a few times. The J gene is TRBJ2-7, the V gene TRBV9; 10 bases align to TRBD1. CDR3 length: 16 amino acids. CDR1 is SGDLS, CDR2 YYNGEE, per germline. V shed 3 bases and J 6 bases; nucleotides not matched to a gene: 12. CDR3 nucleotide sequence: TGTGCCAGCAGCGCAACCCCGGGACAGGGGAGCAGCGAGCAGTACTTC. It yields the protein CASSATPGQGSSEQYF.

The DNA for the CDR3 is TGTGCCAGCAGCGAACGGGACAACTCCTACGAGCAGTACTTC. Encoded protein: CASSERDNSYEQYF. The J gene is TRBJ2-7, the V gene TRBV9; possibly TRBD1 for D (6 bases). The CDR3 has 14 amino acids. The ends were cut back, 3 bases at V and 0 bases at J, with 10 bases in the middle. Looked up from germline, CDR1 is SGDLS and CDR2 is YYNGEE.

The chain links TRBV5-6 to TRBJ2-7; D perhaps matches TRBD1 (5 bases). Germline V gives CDR1 SGHDT, CDR2 YYEEEE. V lost 0 bases and J lost 4, with 8 bases in between. The CDR3 length is 13 residues. This chain's CDR3 is CASSLDRLYEQYF. In DNA form, the CDR3 reads TGTGCCAGCAGCTTGGACAGGTTGTACGAGCAGTACTTC.

This sequence joins TRBV5-1 and TRBJ2-1; no reliable D call. CDR1 SGHRS and CDR2 YFSETQ come from the germline V gene. Trimming stripped 1 base from V and 3 bases from J, with 11 bases between. The CDR3 is made up of 15 amino acids. The chain's CDR3 is CASSLTGLSYNEQFF. For the CDR3, the DNA is TGCGCCAGCAGCTTGACTGGGCTAAGCTACAATGAGCAGTTCTTC.

V is TRBV4-2 and J is TRBJ2-7; no reliable D call. This CDR3 contains 15 residues. The germline V gene has CDR1 LGHNA and CDR2 YNFKEQ. V gave up 0 bases and J gave up 3 bases, with 12 bases separating them. CDR3 DNA: TGTGCCAGCAGCCAAGACGCTAGTCAGCGCTACGAGCAGTACTTC. This translates into CASSQDASQRYEQYF.

The chain carries TRBV19 and TRBJ1-1; D is uncertain. Germline V lookup: CDR1 LNHDA, CDR2 SQIVND (reference sequence). This CDR3 is 11 amino acids long. V dropped 8 bases and J dropped 7 bases, with 11 bases sitting between them. CDR3 amino acids: CASEAGGEAFF. The CDR3 DNA reads as TGTGCCAGTGAGGCGGGCGGTGAAGCTTTCTTT.

The chain links TRBV7-8 to TRBJ2-1; the D is unclear. The CDR3 is made up of 15 amino acids. Germline V gene data show CDR1 as SGHVS and CDR2 as FQNEAQ. V lost 6 bases and J 0 bases, leaving 12 bases between the germline ends. The CDR3 DNA is TGTGCCAGCAGTTCGACTGTTAGCTCCTACAATGAGCAGTTCTTC. Translated, it gives CASSSTVSSYNEQFF.

V is TRBV7-6 and J is TRBJ1-1; D not resolved. The germline V and J ends were trimmed by 2 bases and 5 bases, with 12 bases remaining between them. The CDR3 covers 14 residues. The V gene's germline CDR1 is SGHVS and CDR2 FNYEAQ. The CDR3 DNA follows: TGTGCCAGCAGCTTAAAGGAGGGAGGGACTGAAGCTTTCTTT. Amino acid sequence: CASSLKEGGTEAFF.

The chain carries TRBV29-1 and TRBJ1-2, with D possibly TRBD1 on 6 matching bases. This CDR3 is 11 amino acids long. Looked up from germline, CDR1 is SQVTM and CDR2 is ANQGSEA. V was clipped by 7 bases and J by 4 bases, with 10 bases between them. CDR3 DNA: TGCAGCGACTCGGACAGCTATGGCTACACCTTC. Its protein is CSDSDSYGYTF. Full variable domain (missing parts from reference TRBV29-1 and TRBJ1-2): SAVISQKPSRDICQRGTSLTIQCQVDSQVTMMFWYRQQPGQSLTLIATANQGSEATYESGFVIDKFPISRPNLTFSTLTVSNMSPEDSSIYLCSDSDSYGYTFGSGTRLTVV.

This chain joins TRBV7-9 and TRBJ1-1; D perhaps matches TRBD1 (6 bases). The germline gives CDR1 SEHNR, CDR2 FQNEAQ (reference sequence). CDR3 length: 14 amino acids. The germline V and J ends were trimmed by 5 bases and 5 bases, with 15 bases remaining between them. This CDR3 reads CASSAQQGETEAFF. CDR3 in DNA: TGTGCCAGCAGCGCTCAACAGGGAGAGACTGAAGCTTTCTTT. The full variable domain, with the rest looked up from reference TRBV7-9 and TRBJ1-1, is DTGVSQNPRHKITKRGQNVTFRCDPISEHNRLYWYRQTLGQGPEFLTYFQNEAQLEKSRLLSDRFSAERPKGSFSTLEIQRTEQGDSAMYLCASSAQQGETEAFFGQGTRLTVV.

The chain employs TRBV7-9 and TRBJ2-7; D may be TRBD1 (5 bases). Germline V gives CDR1 SEHNR, CDR2 FQNEAQ (reference sequence). This CDR3 is built from 14 residues. V was shortened by 3 bases and J by 3 bases, with 12 bases between the two germline ends. CDR3: CASSFTGPLYEQYF. CDR3 DNA: TGTGCCAGCAGCTTTACAGGCCCCCTCTACGAGCAGTACTTC.

The chain recombines TRBV12-5 with TRBJ2-5, with a possible D match to TRBD1 (6 bases). The CDR3 spans 13 residues. The V gene's germline CDR1 is LGHNT and CDR2 FRNRAP. V was cut by 1 base and J by 4 bases, with 7 bases left in between. CDR3: CASGLGGGETQYF. CDR3 coding DNA: TGTGCTAGTGGTTTGGGAGGGGGAGAGACCCAGTACTTC.

V gene TRBV7-8 combines with J gene TRBJ2-2; 7 nucleotides line up with TRBD1. V trimming: 11 bases; J trimming: 2 bases; junction bases outside the gene matches: 17. Germline V gives CDR1 SGHVS, CDR2 FQNEAQ. CDR3 length: 17 residues. The CDR3 sequence: CAGTGTVRDSNTGELFF. The CDR3 nucleotides read TGTGCCGGTACCGGGACAGTCAGGGATTCCAACACCGGGGAGCTGTTTTTT. Full variable domain (outside the CDR3, taken from reference TRBV7-8 and TRBJ2-2): GAGVSQSPRYKVAKRGQDVALRCDPISGHVSLFWYQQALGQGPEFLTYFQNEAQLDKSGLPSDRFFAERPEGSVSTLKIQRTQQEDSAVYLCAGTGTVRDSNTGELFFGEGSRLTVL.

This chain joins TRBV28 and TRBJ2-1; D remains unclear. Deletions cut 10 bases from V and 9 bases from J, with 19 bases between. Germline CDR1 MDHEN, CDR2 SYDVKM. The CDR3 runs to 13 residues. The CDR3 nucleotides read TGTGCCACCCGTGGTTTAATTCAGGCTGAGCAGTTCTTC. It specifies CATRGLIQAEQFF. The whole variable domain, filled in from reference TRBV28 and TRBJ2-1, reads DVKVTQSSRYLVKRTGEKVFLECVQDMDHENMFWYRQDPGLGLRLIYFSYDVKMKEKGDIPEGYSVSREKKERFSLILESASTNQTSMYLCATRGLIQAEQFFGPGTRLTVL.

This chain connects TRBV13 to TRBJ2-1; tentatively, D is TRBD1 (7 bases). CDR1 and CDR2 (germline): PRHDT, FYEKMQ (reference sequence). Trimming left V 5 bases short and J 2 bases short, with 13 bases between. The CDR3 consists of 15 residues. The CDR3 region is CASSAAGTAYNEQFF. As DNA, the CDR3 is TGTGCCAGCAGCGCTGCGGGGACAGCCTACAATGAGCAGTTCTTC.

The chain couples TRBV4-2 to TRBJ2-7; maybe TRBD1 (6 bases). The CDR3 is 15 amino acids. With 3 bases removed from V and 4 bases from J, the gap between germline ends came to 16 bases. CDR1 and CDR2 from the germline V gene are LGHNA and YNFKEQ. The CDR3 sequence: CASSQTQGNGYEQYF. The CDR3 nucleotides read TGTGCCAGCAGCCAGACCCAGGGGAATGGGTACGAGCAGTACTTC.